The rows below give T cell receptor beta chains drawn from one sample of a study of radiation and T cells in renal cell carcinoma. The repertoire was sequenced with immunoSEQ multiplex PCR; TCRdb's copy has only in-frame clones and lacks some. The sample holds approximately 120,000 clones, roughly 80% seen once. The starting material was blood, obtained from a patient whose treatment included radiotherapy and nephrectomy. The source is a woman between 55 and 75 years old with renal cell carcinoma. Both conserved end residues are part of each CDR3. D genes are given only for firm matches. Size values are once, few and many counts, or a class for expanded clones, and some rows have none.

>TRBD2|TRBV28|once|TRBJ2-1
CVCGRATEGEQFF
TGTGTCTGCGGGAGAGCCACCGAAGGTGAGCAGTTCTTC
>NA|TRBV19|NA|TRBJ1-5
CASSMGNSNQPQHF
TGTGCCAGTAGTATGGGGAATAGCAATCAGCCCCAGCATTTT
>NA|TRBV5-4|NA|TRBJ2-1
CASSLGLYNEQFF
TGTGCCAGCAGCCTCGGACTATACAATGAGCAGTTCTTC
>NA|TRBV19|NA|TRBJ2-7
CASSMQGPYEQYF
TGTGCCAGTAGTATGCAGGGCCCCTACGAGCAGTACTTC
>NA|TRBV28|NA|TRBJ2-1
CASGLIGAPNSEQFF
TGTGCCAGCGGGTTGATAGGGGCCCCCAATAGTGAGCAGTTCTTC
>NA|TRBV7-2|NA|TRBJ2-1
CASSFIGYNEQFF
TGTGCCAGCAGCTTTATAGGATACAATGAGCAGTTCTTC
>TRBD2|TRBV5-6|NA|TRBJ2-2
CASSSTLAGGFTGELFF
TGTGCCAGCAGCTCAACTCTAGCGGGGGGTTTCACCGGGGAGCTGTTTTTT
>NA|TRBV11-2|NA|TRBJ2-7
CASSLGQTYEQYF
TGTGCCAGCAGCTTAGGACAAACCTACGAGCAGTACTTC
>NA|TRBV7-3|NA|TRBJ1-2
CASSPTQGLYGYTF
TGTGCCAGCAGCCCCACACAGGGACTCTATGGCTACACCTTC
>NA|TRBV5-1|NA|TRBJ2-2
CASSLSGNTGELFF
TGCGCCAGCAGCTTGTCAGGGAATACCGGGGAGCTGTTTTTT
>TRBD1|TRBV5-6|NA|TRBJ2-7
CASSQTGQGEYEQYF
TGTGCCAGCAGCCAGACGGGACAGGGAGAATACGAGCAGTACTTC
>NA|TRBV28|NA|TRBJ1-5
CASSSLDFILGSSNQPQHF
TGTGCCAGCAGTTCCCTGGACTTCATACTAGGGAGTAGCAATCAGCCCCAGCATTTT
>TRBD2|TRBV5-1|NA|TRBJ2-7
CASSLSTSGRARGSYEQYF
TGCGCCAGCAGCTTGTCGACTAGCGGGAGGGCCAGGGGCTCCTACGAGCAGTACTTC
>NA|TRBV7-9|NA|TRBJ2-7
CASSDTRGWQTYEQYF
TGTGCCAGCAGCGATACCAGGGGATGGCAAACCTACGAGCAGTACTTC
>NA|TRBV7-2|NA|TRBJ1-1
CASSPQRQKTNTEAFF
TGTGCCAGCAGCCCACAAAGACAGAAGACGAACACTGAAGCTTTCTTT
>NA|TRBV21-1|NA|TRBJ1-3
CASSHEPHGDSGGNTIYF
TGTGCCAGCAGCCACGAACCACATGGGGACAGTGGTGGAAACACCATATATTTT
>NA|TRBV19|NA|TRBJ2-1
CASSLPRLDPAYNEQFF
TGTGCCAGTAGCTTGCCCCGTTTGGATCCCGCCTACAATGAGCAGTTCTTC
>NA|TRBV5-4|NA|TRBJ2-1
CASSGHTGINEQFF
TGTGCCAGCAGCGGGCATACAGGGATTAATGAGCAGTTCTTC
>NA|TRBV30|NA|TRBJ2-3
CAWYFRSTDTQYF
TGTGCCTGGTATTTCCGGAGCACAGATACGCAGTATTTT
>NA|TRBV19|NA|TRBJ2-5
CASSIGGTTGETQYF
TGTGCCAGTAGTATTGGGGGGACAACAGGGGAGACCCAGTACTTC
>NA|TRBV6-1|NA|TRBJ2-3
CASGGQTDTQYF
TGTGCCAGCGGAGGACAGACAGATACGCAGTATTTT
>TRBD1|TRBV4-3|NA|TRBJ2-1
CASSQGQGARNEQFF
TGCGCCAGCAGCCAGGGACAGGGGGCGCGGAATGAGCAGTTCTTC
>TRBD1|TRBV4-1|NA|TRBJ2-5
CASSQGAGGPETQYF
TGCGCCAGCAGCCAAGGGGCAGGGGGCCCAGAGACCCAGTACTTC
>NA|TRBV19|NA|TRBJ2-5
CASSIGQVSGRETQYF
TGTGCCAGTAGTATAGGTCAGGTTTCCGGGCGAGAGACCCAGTACTTC
>TRBD2|TRBV28|NA|TRBJ2-2
CASRDLAGGRHTGELFF
TGTGCCAGCAGAGACCTAGCGGGGGGGCGCCACACCGGGGAGCTGTTTTTT